This record covers a single T cell receptor (beta chain). The sample is drawn from a study of blood T cell repertoires in COVID-19. Across the study: From T cells, B-cell-depleted T cells, or PBMCs came the material, which was cDNA or gDNA.

Profiled with immunoSEQ multiplex PCR; TCRdb holds only in-frame clones, not every one. The table shows fewer than 250,000 clones, with approximately 87% occurring only once. This CDR3 has 12 amino acids. CDR1 MGHDK and CDR2 SYGVNS come from the germline V gene. Trimming cost V 8 bases and J 4 bases, with 10 bases left between them. The J gene is TRBJ2-3, the V gene TRBV25-1; D unresolved. What was sequenced was peripheral blood. This TCR was recovered from a woman in her seventies with acute or convalescent COVID-19. The CDR3 coding sequence is TGTGCCAGCCCCCAAAGAGCAGATACGCAGTATTTT. Protein product: CASPQRADTQYF.